The next 9 T cell receptor beta chains were all read from a single sample in a study of blood T cell repertoires in COVID-19. The method was immunoSEQ multiplex PCR; TCRdb's version includes in-frame clones alone and lacks a portion of them. The sample contains roughly 200,000 clones, around 80% of which appear only once. The sample consisted of peripheral blood. The origin of the receptors is a man between 70 and 80 years old with active or convalescent COVID-19.

V gene TRBV6-2 or TRBV6-3 combines with J gene TRBJ1-1; unclear D gene. Trimming pared 5 bases from V and 3 bases from J, leaving 7 bases between. Germline CDR1 is MNHEY and CDR2 is SVGEGT. CDR3 size: 12 residues. For the CDR3, the DNA is TGTGCCAGCAGTCAACTTTACACTGAAGCTTTCTTT. Its protein product is CASSQLYTEAFF.

This chain joins TRBV7-9 and TRBJ2-1; the match to TRBD2 covers 13 bases. CDR1 and CDR2 from the germline V gene are SEHNR and FQNEAQ (reference sequence). This CDR3 is built from 17 residues. J was trimmed by 6 bases and V by 1 base; bases with no gene match: 6. The CDR3 region is CASSLERGLAGFNEQFF. The CDR3 DNA sequence: TGTGCCAGCAGCTTAGAACGGGGACTAGCGGGATTCAATGAGCAGTTCTTC.

This clone turned up a few times. This chain connects TRBV2 to TRBJ1-5; D unclear. V gave up 6 bases and J gave up 1 base, with 7 bases separating them. The length of the CDR3 is 13 residues. In germline, CDR1 is SNHLY, CDR2 FYNNEI. The CDR3: CASSPQSNQPQHF. As DNA, the CDR3 is TGTGCCAGCAGCCCCCAGAGCAATCAGCCCCAGCATTTT.

The CDR3: CASNTIRDSNQPQHF. CDR3 sequence (DNA): TGTGCCAGTAACACAATCCGGGACAGTAATCAGCCCCAGCATTTT. V gene TRBV19 combines with J gene TRBJ1-5; the match to TRBD1 covers 7 bases. V shed 7 bases and J 4 bases; nucleotides not matched to a gene: 10. The germline CDR1 and CDR2 sequences are LNHDA and SQIVND (reference sequence). The CDR3 is 15 residues long.

J is TRBJ1-5 and V is TRBV18; D might be TRBD1 (5 bases). Deletions cut 5 bases from V and 7 bases from J, with 21 bases between. Germline CDR1 KGHSH, CDR2 LQKENI. CDR3 length equals 16 residues. This CDR3 reads CASSVNPPRGGQPQHF. DNA of the CDR3: TGTGCCAGCTCAGTCAATCCTCCCCGCGGGGGGCAGCCCCAGCATTTT.

V usage is TRBV7-6 and J usage is TRBJ2-3; tentative D call: TRBD1 (6 bases). Germline V gene lookup returns CDR1 SGHVS and CDR2 FNYEAQ. CDR3 length: 15 amino acids. Trimming pared 5 bases from V and 3 bases from J, leaving 15 bases between. The CDR3 nucleotides read TGTGCCAGCAGCACAGGGTTAGTGGGAACAGATACGCAGTATTTT. The encoded protein is CASSTGLVGTDTQYF.

The chain recombines TRBV9 with TRBJ1-1; D gene unclear. This CDR3 region has 15 residues. V lost 4 bases to trimming and J lost 2 bases, with 15 bases between them. Per germline, CDR1 SGDLS and CDR2 YYNGEE. The CDR3 region has the DNA TGTGCCAGCAGCCGGTCCTTGGCGGTCAACACTGAAGCTTTCTTT. Translation: CASSRSLAVNTEAFF.

V usage is TRBV5-1 and J usage is TRBJ1-2, with 7 nucleotides matching TRBD1. Trimming at V came to 3 bases and at J to 8 bases, leaving 13 bases not matched to a gene. Looked up from germline, CDR1 is SGHRS and CDR2 is YFSETQ. The CDR3 sequence is 15 residues long. CDR3 coding DNA: TGCGCCAGCAGCTCGTTAACAGGGGAAGGGGCGGGCTACACCTTC. Protein product: CASSSLTGEGAGYTF.

The chain employs TRBV6-5 and TRBJ2-7; TRBD1 agrees at 10 bases. Germline V lookup: CDR1 MNHEY, CDR2 SVGAGI. Trimming cost V 8 bases and J 1 base; bases outside gene matches: 8. The CDR3 has 15 amino acids. The CDR3 protein is CASGKDRGRSYEQYF. In DNA, the CDR3 is TGTGCCAGCGGAAAGGACAGGGGGAGATCCTACGAGCAGTACTTC.